This T cell receptor beta chain was identified during a study of molecular identifiers for immune sequencing clone quantification. Making the bulk TCR libraries relied on previously described methods and listed TCR primers. TCRdb redid the calling of the PCR reads with MiXCR, one entry per CDR3 protein. The sample lists about 320,000 distinct CDR3 sequences, roughly 23% occurring once. Sorted naive CD8 T cells were those defined as CD8+CD4-CCR7+CD45RA+. This CDR3 contains 16 residues. This clonotype was counted many times. The chain employs TRBV21-1 and TRBJ2-4. TRBV21-1 is listed as a pseudogene. The TCR comes from a human donor in good health. Some libraries in this study had Jurkat cell RNA spiked in. The sample was naive CD8+ T cells from blood, with Jurkat cell RNA spiked in. Subset specified: FACS-sorted CD8+CD4-CCR7+CD45RA+ naive T cells. CDR3 loop: CASSRVTGIAKNIQYF. CDR3 sequence (DNA): TGTGCCAGCAGCAGGGTTACAGGGATAGCCAAAAACATTCAGTACTTC.